This TCR beta chain was obtained from a study of CD8 T cells in Susac syndrome. Study-wide findings and caveats: Only a relatively small number of individuals were included in the TCR sequencing and HLA analysis.

The CDR3 spans 17 residues. Germline CDR1 SGHAT, CDR2 FQNNGV. With 0 bases clipped from V and 4 bases from J, the junction kept 5 bases outside the gene matches. This clonotype occurred a few times. Its cognate antigen is unknown. Random-hexamer reverse transcription was applied to about 0.5 to 1 ug RNA. Amplification of TCR beta CDR3 used immunoSEQ multiplex PCR across 54 Vbeta and 13 Jbeta. TCRdb re-called the immunoSEQ multiplex PCR reads with MiXCR, one entry per CDR3 protein. The sample has approximately 150,000 distinct CDR3 sequences, 65% to 90% seen once. The chain uses TRBV11-2 and TRBJ2-2; the match to TRBD1 covers 10 bases. Sequenced material: CD8+ T cells from PBMCs. The TCR comes from a human donor with multiple sclerosis. The chain's CDR3 is CASSLEMGQGLTGELFF. The DNA of the CDR3 is TGTGCCAGCAGCTTAGAGATGGGACAGGGGCTCACCGGGGAGCTGTTTTTT.